This entry lists 31 T cell receptor beta chains sequenced from one sample in a study of TIL therapy for anti-PD-1-resistant metastatic lung cancer. This was the immunoSEQ v3 assay. Here immunoSEQ multiplex PCR was the method, and the copy in TCRdb shows in-frame clones only, minus some. Here the sample spans 57,000 or so clones, more than 75% being singletons. Time point of the sample: pre-treatment sample, taken before nivolumab and TIL therapy. The sequences come from blood, collected at baseline. The receptors shown here come from a person aged 30 to 80 with non-small cell lung cancer.

The V and J genes are TRBV5-1 and TRBJ1-2; D is unclear. CDR1 is SGHRS and CDR2 is YFSETQ in the germline V gene. The CDR3 is made up of 13 amino acids. Trimming removed 4 bases at V and 3 bases at J, with 10 bases between. CDR3 sequence: CASSPEADYGYTF. The DNA for the CDR3 is TGCGCCAGCAGCCCAGAGGCAGACTATGGCTACACCTTC. Full variable domain (rest looked up from reference TRBV5-1 and TRBJ1-2): KAGVTQTPRYLIKTRGQQVTLSCSPISGHRSVSWYQQTPGQGLQFLFEYFSETQRNKGNFPGRFSGRQFSNSRSEMNVSTLELGDSALYLCASSPEADYGYTFGSGTRLTVV.

This clone was observed once. The chain couples TRBV10-3 to TRBJ1-1, with D possibly TRBD1 on 5 matching bases. There are 12 residues in the CDR3. CDR1 and CDR2 (germline): ENHRY, SYGVKD. The ends were cut back, 3 bases at V and 6 bases at J, with 8 bases in the middle. In DNA form, the CDR3 reads TGTGCCATCAGTGAACGGGGCCCTGAAGCTTTCTTT. Amino acids: CAISERGPEAFF.

The chain has TRBV7-9 and TRBJ2-7; D not certain. Germline V CDR1 and CDR2: SEHNR, FQNEAQ (reference sequence). The ends were cut back, 4 bases at V and 4 bases at J, with 14 bases in the middle. CDR3 length equals 14 residues. The CDR3 DNA reads TGTGCCAGCAGCTCGAGAATGGCCGGTTACGAGCAGTACTTC. It is translated as CASSSRMAGYEQYF.

This chain connects TRBV6-4 to TRBJ1-2; D might be TRBD1 (5 bases). Between the trimmed V and J ends, which lost 2 bases and 8 bases, there was a span of 15 bases. Germline-derived CDR1 and CDR2 are MRHNA and SNTAGT. The CDR3 spans 14 residues. For the CDR3, the DNA is TGTGCCAGCAGTGACCCACCCAGGGTGGGCGGCTACACCTTC. Translating it yields CASSDPPRVGGYTF.

The chain employs TRBV6-5 and TRBJ1-1; D remains unclear. The CDR3 consists of 12 residues. V shed 0 bases and J shed 3 bases, with 2 bases lying between them. Germline CDR1 MNHEY, CDR2 SVGAGI. The CDR3 coding sequence is TGTGCCAGCAGTTACTCGGACACTGAAGCTTTCTTT. It encodes CASSYSDTEAFF.

J is TRBJ1-4 and V is TRBV2, with 9 bases fitting TRBD1. Trimming took 8 bases from V and 4 from J; bases not matched to a gene: 8. The germline CDR1 and CDR2 sequences are SNHLY and FYNNEI. The CDR3 runs 15 residues. CDR3 in amino acids: CASSPGQGFNEKLFF. CDR3 DNA sequence: TGTGCCAGCTCCCCGGGACAGGGTTTTAATGAAAAACTGTTTTTT.

The chain has TRBV28 and TRBJ2-1; tentatively, D is TRBD1 (5 bases). This CDR3 is 16 amino acids long. V was shortened by 4 bases and J by 2 bases, with 15 bases between the two germline ends. Germline V CDR1 and CDR2: MDHEN, SYDVKM. CDR3 region: CASSSTGDPPYNEQFF. The CDR3 DNA reads TGTGCCAGCAGTTCCACAGGCGACCCCCCCTACAATGAGCAGTTCTTC.

The chain is built from TRBV30 and TRBJ1-3, with D tentatively TRBD1 (5 bases). Germline assignment: CDR1 GTSNPN and CDR2 SVGIG (reference sequence). There are 14 residues in the CDR3. V lost 0 bases and J 4 bases, leaving 10 bases between the germline ends. In nucleotides, the CDR3 is TGTGCCTGGAGTGTTTGGGGGACCGGAAACACCATATATTTT. Translated: CAWSVWGTGNTIYF.

This chain links TRBV3-1 (or the pseudogene TRBV3-2) with TRBJ1-2; possible D gene TRBD1, 5 bases. Germline V gene data show CDR1 as LGHDT and CDR2 as YNNKEL (reference sequence). The CDR3 covers 13 residues. Trimming removed 4 bases from V and 4 bases from J, with 10 bases in between. The CDR3 nucleotides read TGTGCCAGCAGCCTTGGGGGGGGCTATGGCTACACCTTC. The encoded protein is CASSLGGGYGYTF.

The J gene is TRBJ2-3, the V gene TRBV7-9; the match to TRBD1 covers 8 bases. The J segment lost 3 bases and the V segment lost 7 bases, leaving 12 bases of the junction unmatched. Germline CDR1 reads SEHNR; CDR2 reads FQNEAQ (reference sequence). The length of the CDR3 is 16 residues. In DNA form, the CDR3 reads TGTGCCAGCACCTACACGGCACAGGGGGTAACAGATACGCAGTATTTT. It translates to CASTYTAQGVTDTQYF.

This chain uses TRBV5-8 with TRBJ2-7; 10 positions match TRBD1. This CDR3 has 14 amino acids. Germline lookup yields CDR1 SGHTS and CDR2 YDEGEE. V shed 5 bases, J shed 6 bases, and the junction held 8 bases outside the gene matches. Here the CDR3 DNA reads TGTGCCAGCAGGTTAGGACAGGGGGTCGGCGAGCAGTACTTC. Translating it yields CASRLGQGVGEQYF. Full variable domain (outside the CDR3, taken from reference TRBV5-8 and TRBJ2-7): EAGVTQSPTHLIKTRGQQATLRCSPISGHTSVYWYQQALGLGLQFLLWYDEGEERNRGNFPPRFSGRQFPNYSSELNVNALELEDSALYLCASRLGQGVGEQYFGPGTRLTVT.

The chain couples TRBV9 to TRBJ1-1, with D perhaps TRBD1 (5 bases). In germline, CDR1 is SGDLS, CDR2 YYNGEE. This CDR3 has 14 residues. V was trimmed by 0 bases and J by 6 bases, leaving 12 bases between them. DNA for the CDR3: TGTGCCAGCAGCGTAGGAGGGGAAGACTCTGAAGCTTTCTTT. Protein sequence: CASSVGGEDSEAFF.

The rearrangement uses TRBV6-5 and TRBJ1-1, with a possible D match to TRBD1 (6 bases). The V gene lost 1 base and the J gene lost 3 bases, with 12 bases spanning the gap. Germline V gene lookup returns CDR1 MNHEY and CDR2 SVGAGI. The CDR3 contains 15 residues. This CDR3 is CASSYWGAGDTEAFF. CDR3 in DNA: TGTGCCAGCAGTTACTGGGGGGCGGGGGACACTGAAGCTTTCTTT.

This clone appeared a single time. The chain employs TRBV19 and TRBJ2-4; D might be TRBD2 (6 bases). The CDR3 contains 15 residues. Germline V gene data show CDR1 as LNHDA and CDR2 as SQIVND (reference sequence). With 5 bases removed from V and 3 bases from J, the gap between germline ends came to 14 bases. The CDR3 bases are TGTGCCAGTAGTCCATCCCCGGGAGTCAAAAACATTCAGTACTTC. It codes for CASSPSPGVKNIQYF.

This chain uses TRBV7-9 with TRBJ2-1, with TRBD1 matching over 11 bases. Trimming cost V 5 bases and J 7 bases; bases outside gene matches: 7. The CDR3 spans 15 residues. The germline V gene encodes CDR1 SEHNR and CDR2 FQNEAQ (reference sequence). DNA for the CDR3: TGTGCCAGCAGCCTCGGGACAGGGGGGAGAAATGAGCAGTTCTTC. This encodes CASSLGTGGRNEQFF.

The gene calls are TRBV3-1 (or the pseudogene TRBV3-2) and TRBJ1-1, with D hard to call. The germline V gene encodes CDR1 LGHDT and CDR2 YNNKEL (reference sequence). The V and J ends lost 0 bases and 1 base respectively, with 6 bases between them. The CDR3 covers 14 residues. The CDR3 sequence is CASSQDNWNTEAFF. Here the CDR3 DNA reads TGTGCCAGCAGCCAAGATAACTGGAACACTGAAGCTTTCTTT.

The chain couples TRBV3-1 (or the pseudogene TRBV3-2) to TRBJ2-7; TRBD2 matches at 11 bases. In germline, CDR1 is LGHDT, CDR2 YNNKEL (reference sequence). The CDR3 covers 16 residues. J gave up 6 bases and V 1 base, and 8 bases lay outside the gene matches. CDR3 sequence reads: CASSQALAGVKVEQYF. The CDR3 bases are TGTGCCAGCAGCCAAGCACTAGCGGGAGTTAAGGTCGAGCAGTACTTC.

The rearrangement uses TRBV2 and TRBJ2-3; possible D gene TRBD2, 5 bases. Between the trimmed V and J ends, which lost 9 bases and 0 bases, there was a span of 16 bases. The CDR3 length is 15 residues. From germline, CDR1 is SNHLY and CDR2 FYNNEI. The CDR3 coding sequence is TGTGCCAGGATTGGTAGCGCCTCTAGCACAGATACGCAGTATTTT. It codes for CARIGSASSTDTQYF. Variable domain in full (rest from reference TRBV2 and TRBJ2-3): EPEVTQTPSHQVTQMGQEVILRCVPISNHLYFYWYRQILGQKVEFLVSFYNNEISEKSEIFDDQFSVERPDGSNFTLKIRSTKLEDSAMYFCARIGSASSTDTQYFGPGTRLTVL.

The CDR3 here is CASSLVALTLKNEQFF. The CDR3 bases are TGTGCCAGCAGCTTAGTGGCTCTGACCCTGAAGAATGAGCAGTTCTTC. The chain is built from TRBV7-8 and TRBJ2-1; the D is unclear. Germline V gene data show CDR1 as SGHVS and CDR2 as FQNEAQ. V was clipped by 1 base and J by 7 bases, with 17 bases between them. The CDR3 extends over 16 amino acids.

This clone showed up just a few times. The gene calls are TRBV7-9 and TRBJ1-1, with D possibly being TRBD1 (5 bases). V lost 5 bases to trimming and J lost 0 bases, with 10 bases between them. The CDR3 spans 14 residues. Germline CDR1 is SEHNR and CDR2 is FQNEAQ (reference sequence). The CDR3 region is CASSPGWMNTEAFF. In DNA form, the CDR3 reads TGTGCCAGCAGCCCAGGGTGGATGAACACTGAAGCTTTCTTT. The full variable domain, in which reference TRBV7-9 and TRBJ1-1 provide the parts outside the CDR3, is DTGVSQNPRHKITKRGQNVTFRCDPISEHNRLYWYRQTLGQGPEFLTYFQNEAQLEKSRLLSDRFSAERPKGSFSTLEIQRTEQGDSAMYLCASSPGWMNTEAFFGQGTRLTVV.

The chain carries TRBV5-4 and TRBJ2-7; 12 positions match TRBD2. The CDR3 loop spans 18 amino acids. J lost 3 bases, V lost 0 bases, and 10 bases had no gene match. Germline CDR1 reads SGHNT; CDR2 reads YYREEE (reference sequence). The CDR3 loop reads CASSLVGLAGGPLYEQYF. CDR3 DNA sequence: TGTGCCAGCAGCTTGGTGGGCCTAGCGGGAGGGCCCCTCTACGAGCAGTACTTC. Drawing the rest from reference TRBV5-4 and TRBJ2-7, the complete variable domain is ETGVTQSPTHLIKTRGQQVTLRCSSQSGHNTVSWYQQALGQGPQFIFQYYREEENGRGNFPPRFSGLQFPNYSSELNVNALELDDSALYLCASSLVGLAGGPLYEQYFGPGTRLTVT.

This clone was seen once. The chain combines TRBV6-1 with TRBJ2-3; D uncertain. Trimming took 1 base from V and 4 from J, leaving 9 bases between them. From germline, CDR1 is MNHNS and CDR2 SASEGT. The CDR3 is made up of 14 amino acids. Here the CDR3 DNA reads TGTGCCAGCAGTGAAGGTGCCCCTCCAGATACGCAGTATTTT. Amino acid sequence: CASSEGAPPDTQYF.

The chain is built from TRBV18 and TRBJ2-7, with D perhaps TRBD2 (5 bases). Trimming left V 3 bases short and J 0 bases short, with 6 bases between. The germline V gene encodes CDR1 KGHSH and CDR2 LQKENI. The CDR3 sequence is 13 residues long. The CDR3: CASSPGASYEQYF. Here the CDR3 DNA reads TGTGCCAGCTCACCGGGAGCCTCCTACGAGCAGTACTTC.

The V gene is TRBV4-1, the J gene TRBJ2-7; a possible D gene is TRBD2 (6 bases). Germline V gene lookup returns CDR1 MGHRA and CDR2 YSYEKL. CDR3 length: 16 residues. Deletions cut 3 bases from V and 2 bases from J, with 17 bases between. Here the CDR3 reads CASSHSQAGDAYEQYF. The CDR3 DNA sequence: TGCGCCAGCAGCCACAGCCAAGCGGGCGATGCCTACGAGCAGTACTTC.

The rearrangement joins TRBV6-5 to TRBJ1-1, with TRBD1 matching over 9 bases. J gave up 11 bases and V 11 bases, and 15 bases lay outside the gene matches. The CDR3 is 13 amino acids. Per germline, CDR1 MNHEY and CDR2 SVGAGI. CDR3 residues: CAGGTGRVAGAFF. CDR3 DNA: TGTGCCGGGGGGACAGGGCGGGTGGCAGGGGCTTTCTTT.

The V and J genes are TRBV20-1 and TRBJ2-7; D is unclear. Germline V gene sequence: CDR1 DFQATT, CDR2 SNEGSKA (reference sequence). The CDR3 is made up of 11 amino acids. Trimming pared 3 bases from V and 6 bases from J, leaving 9 bases between. CDR3 amino acids: CSASLLVEQYF. Written as DNA, the CDR3 is TGCAGTGCTAGTCTTCTCGTCGAGCAGTACTTC.

V is TRBV11-2 and J is TRBJ2-4; TRBD1 might be the D (5 bases). The CDR3 totals 15 residues. Germline values: CDR1 SGHAT, CDR2 FQNNGV. Trimming took off 0 bases at V and 8 bases at J, with 14 bases between the two ends. DNA for the CDR3: TGTGCCAGCAGCTTAGAGGCCAGGGTTACGCACATTCAGTACTTC. It yields the protein CASSLEARVTHIQYF.

V gene TRBV6-6 combines with J gene TRBJ2-7, with a tentative D call TRBD2 (5 bases). The CDR3 runs 14 residues. CDR1 and CDR2 (germline): MNHNY, SVGAGI (reference sequence). Trimming cost V 2 bases and J 2 bases, with 10 bases left between them. The CDR3 reads CASSYGESTYEQYF. Written as DNA, the CDR3 is TGTGCCAGCAGTTACGGGGAGTCGACCTACGAGCAGTACTTC.

Here the CDR3 reads CASRTGTIVGGYTF. Here the CDR3 DNA reads TGTGCCAGTAGAACCGGGACAATTGTTGGTGGCTACACCTTC. The J gene is TRBJ1-2, the V gene TRBV19, with D perhaps matching TRBD1 (6 bases). Deletions cut 6 bases from V and 7 bases from J, with 18 bases between. This CDR3 is 14 amino acids long. Germline CDR1 LNHDA, CDR2 SQIVND (reference sequence).

The V call is TRBV6-5, the J call TRBJ1-1; D not resolved. V was cut by 5 bases and J by 10 bases, with 23 bases left in between. The CDR3 loop spans 15 amino acids. Germline V gene sequence: CDR1 MNHEY, CDR2 SVGAGI. The CDR3 loop is CASSRTADSREGAFF. CDR3 DNA sequence: TGTGCCAGCAGTCGGACCGCGGACTCCCGGGAAGGAGCTTTCTTT.

The rearrangement joins TRBV5-4 to TRBJ2-7; TRBD1 or TRBD2 may be the D gene (5 bases each). Between the trimmed V and J ends, which lost 2 bases and 5 bases, there was a span of 11 bases. The CDR3 length is 13 residues. Germline values: CDR1 SGHNT, CDR2 YYREEE (reference sequence). The CDR3 DNA follows: TGTGCCAGCAGCTTCGGGGCGCCGGACGAGCAGTACTTC. Translation: CASSFGAPDEQYF.